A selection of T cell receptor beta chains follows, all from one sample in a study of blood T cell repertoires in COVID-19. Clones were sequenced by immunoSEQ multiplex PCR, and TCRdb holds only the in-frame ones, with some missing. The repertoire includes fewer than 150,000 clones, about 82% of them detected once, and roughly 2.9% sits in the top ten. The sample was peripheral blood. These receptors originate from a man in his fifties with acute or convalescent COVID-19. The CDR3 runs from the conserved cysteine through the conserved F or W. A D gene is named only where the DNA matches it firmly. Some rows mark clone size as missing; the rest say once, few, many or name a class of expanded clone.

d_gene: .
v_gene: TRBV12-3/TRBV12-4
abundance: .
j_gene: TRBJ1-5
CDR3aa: CASSLIGDQPQHF
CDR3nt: TGTGCCAGCAGTTTAATAGGGGATCAGCCCCAGCATTTT

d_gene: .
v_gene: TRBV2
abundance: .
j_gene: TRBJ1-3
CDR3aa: CASSAGVISGNTIYF
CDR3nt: TGTGCCAGCAGTGCGGGGGTGATCTCTGGAAACACCATATATTTT

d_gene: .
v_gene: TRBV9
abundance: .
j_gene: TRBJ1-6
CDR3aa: CASSVVSGFNSPLHF
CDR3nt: TGTGCCAGCAGCGTAGTTTCAGGGTTTAATTCACCCCTCCACTTT

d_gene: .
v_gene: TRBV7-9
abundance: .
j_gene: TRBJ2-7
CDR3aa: CASSSRGGQKYEQYF
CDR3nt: TGTGCCAGCAGCTCCCGGGGAGGCCAGAAATACGAGCAGTACTTC

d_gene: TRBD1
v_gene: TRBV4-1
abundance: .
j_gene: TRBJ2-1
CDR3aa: CASSHPRTGGYNEQFF
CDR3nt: TGCGCCAGCAGCCACCCCAGGACAGGGGGCTACAATGAGCAGTTCTTC

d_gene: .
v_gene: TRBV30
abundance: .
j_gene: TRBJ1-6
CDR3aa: CAWSKIESSYNSPLHF
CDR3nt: TGTGCCTGGAGTAAAATAGAAAGCTCCTATAATTCACCCCTCCACTTT

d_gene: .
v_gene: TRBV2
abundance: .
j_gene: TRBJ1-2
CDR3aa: CASSRVQGGYTF
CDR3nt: TGTGCCAGCAGTCGCGTACAGGGTGGCTACACCTTC

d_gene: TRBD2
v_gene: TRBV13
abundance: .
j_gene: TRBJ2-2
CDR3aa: CASSSRGAGALGELFF
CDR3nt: TGTGCCAGCAGCTCCCGGGGAGCGGGAGCTCTCGGGGAGCTGTTTTTT

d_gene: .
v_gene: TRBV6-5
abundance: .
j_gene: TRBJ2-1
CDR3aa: CASSYAMTVSYNEQFF
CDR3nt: TGTGCCAGCAGTTACGCGATGACAGTTTCCTACAATGAGCAGTTCTTC

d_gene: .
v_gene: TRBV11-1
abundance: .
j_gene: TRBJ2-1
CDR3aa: CASSLPGGHNEQFF
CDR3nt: TGTGCCAGCAGCTTACCCGGGGGTCACAATGAGCAGTTCTTC

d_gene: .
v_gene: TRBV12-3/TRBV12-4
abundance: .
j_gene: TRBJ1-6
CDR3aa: CASSFGGSPLHF
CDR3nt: TGTGCCAGCAGTTTCGGGGGTTCACCCCTCCACTTT

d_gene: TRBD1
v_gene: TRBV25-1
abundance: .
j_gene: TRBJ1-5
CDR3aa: CASRGQGNQPQHF
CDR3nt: TGTGCCAGCAGAGGACAGGGCAATCAGCCCCAGCATTTT

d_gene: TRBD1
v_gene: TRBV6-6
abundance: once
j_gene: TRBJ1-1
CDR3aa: CASSSLGQDTEAFF
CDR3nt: TGTGCCAGCAGTTCGTTGGGACAGGACACTGAAGCTTTCTTT

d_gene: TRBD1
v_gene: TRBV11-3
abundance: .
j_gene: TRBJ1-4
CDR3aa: CASSPGTGNEKLFF
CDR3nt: TGTGCCAGCAGCCCCGGGACAGGGAACGAAAAACTGTTTTTT

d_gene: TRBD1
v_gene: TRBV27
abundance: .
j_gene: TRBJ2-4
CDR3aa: CASSRDRNIQYF
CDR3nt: TGTGCCAGCAGTCGGGACAGGAATATTCAGTACTTC

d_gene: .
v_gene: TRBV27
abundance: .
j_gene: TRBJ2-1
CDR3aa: CASSLRREAHPNNEQFF
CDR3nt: TGTGCCAGCAGTTTACGCCGCGAGGCACACCCGAACAATGAGCAGTTCTTC